Each of the 8 T cell receptor beta chains below was sequenced from the same sample in a study of PD-L1 blockade in urothelial cancer. Only in-frame clones appear in the TCRdb table, and some are missing; sequencing was by immunoSEQ multiplex PCR. This table has more than 35,000 clones, around 80% appearing once. Time point: peripheral blood 6 weeks after treatment start. The sequenced sample was PBMCs, obtained around atezolizumab (anti-PD-L1) treatment. These receptors were taken from a man aged 55 to 70 with urothelial cancer.

The CDR3 DNA reads TGTGCCAGCAGACCCTCAGGGAGCACAGATACGCAGTATTTT. Its protein is CASRPSGSTDTQYF. The chain is built from TRBV27 and TRBJ2-3; possible D gene TRBD1, 5 bases. V lost 6 bases and J lost 0, with 10 bases in between. CDR3 length: 14 amino acids. In germline, CDR1 is MNHEY, CDR2 SMNVEV (reference sequence).

V and J are TRBV4-2 and TRBJ2-7; 8 bases match TRBD2. CDR3 length equals 16 residues. CDR1 and CDR2 from the germline V gene are LGHNA and YNFKEQ. V lost 1 base, J lost 5 bases, and 10 bases stayed unmatched. As DNA, the CDR3 is TGTGCCAGCAGCCAAGGTCATGGAGCGGGAGAGCACGAGCAGTACTTC. Translated: CASSQGHGAGEHEQYF.

The chain is built from TRBV5-8 and TRBJ1-2; 9 bases are shared with TRBD1. CDR1 is SGHTS and CDR2 is YDEGEE in the germline V gene. The V segment lost 5 bases and the J segment 3 bases; nucleotides outside the gene matches: 8. The CDR3 covers 15 residues. The CDR3 loop is CASRRDRDPHYGYTF. The CDR3 region has the DNA TGTGCCAGCAGAAGGGACAGGGACCCTCACTATGGCTACACCTTC.

This chain links TRBV19 with TRBJ1-4; D call uncertain. From germline, CDR1 is LNHDA and CDR2 SQIVND (reference sequence). This CDR3 has 14 amino acids. Trimming removed 3 bases at V and 8 bases at J, with 13 bases between. The DNA for the CDR3 is TGTGCCAGTAGTATGGCGGTTGTGCGGGAAAAACTGTTTTTT. Protein product: CASSMAVVREKLFF.

This rearrangement joins TRBV19 to TRBJ2-1, with 7 positions matching TRBD2. The CDR3 loop spans 13 amino acids. Trimming at V came to 11 bases and at J to 6 bases, leaving 10 bases not matched to a gene. The germline V gene has CDR1 LNHDA and CDR2 SQIVND (reference sequence). The CDR3 DNA is TGTGCCGCCCAGGCGGGAGACGCCAATGAGCAGTTCTTC. It is translated as CAAQAGDANEQFF.

The CDR3 sequence: CASSLGGVTDTQYF. The CDR3 DNA follows: TGTGCCAGCAGCTTAGGCGGGGTGACAGATACGCAGTATTTT. The rearrangement uses TRBV7-2 and TRBJ2-3, with D tentatively TRBD2 (6 bases). The V end lost 1 base, the J end lost 3 bases, and 8 bases lay between the germline ends. Germline lookup yields CDR1 SGHTA and CDR2 FQGNSA. The CDR3 consists of 14 residues.

The chain couples TRBV18 to TRBJ2-5, with 7 bases aligning to TRBD1. Trimming at V came to 2 bases and at J to 1 base, leaving 1 base not matched to a gene. Germline V gene sequence: CDR1 KGHSH, CDR2 LQKENI. CDR3 length: 14 amino acids. CDR3 nucleotides: TGTGCCAGCTCACCAGGGACAGCCCAAGAGACCCAGTACTTC. Encoded protein: CASSPGTAQETQYF.

The chain links TRBV28 to TRBJ2-7; D possibly corresponds to TRBD2 (5 bases). The germline V gene has CDR1 MDHEN and CDR2 SYDVKM. Trimming removed 6 bases from V and 1 base from J, with 10 bases in between. The CDR3 contains 13 residues. The CDR3 is CASRTGVSYEQYF. The CDR3 nucleotides are TGTGCCAGCAGAACCGGGGTTTCCTACGAGCAGTACTTC.